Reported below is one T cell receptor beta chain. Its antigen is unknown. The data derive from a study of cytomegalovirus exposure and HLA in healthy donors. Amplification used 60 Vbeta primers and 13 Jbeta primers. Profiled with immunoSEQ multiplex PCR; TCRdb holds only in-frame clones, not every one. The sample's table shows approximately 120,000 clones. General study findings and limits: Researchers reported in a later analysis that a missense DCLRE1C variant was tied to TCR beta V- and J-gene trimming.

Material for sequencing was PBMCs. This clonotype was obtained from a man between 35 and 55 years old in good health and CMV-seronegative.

CDR3 protein: CASSLVETGNSGANVLTF. The CDR3 nucleotides are TGTGCCAGCAGCTTAGTAGAGACGGGGAACTCTGGGGCCAACGTCCTGACTTTC. The chain is built from TRBV7-8 and TRBJ2-6, with TRBD2 as a possible D gene (5 bases). The germline V gene has CDR1 SGHVS and CDR2 FQNEAQ. The ends were cut back, 1 base at V and 0 bases at J, with 13 bases in the middle. The CDR3 sequence is 18 residues long.